This is a list of T cell receptor beta chains from one sample in a study of shared clonotypes between healthy human individuals. TCRdb's table, derived via immunoSEQ multiplex PCR, lists solely in-frame clones and lacks some. The sample carries some 2 million clones, 85% to 95% recorded once. The specimen was naive CD4+ T cells sorted from blood. Source of these receptors: a man between 18 and 35 years old in good health. Each CDR3 is given with its conserved first and last residue. Fields, in order: J gene, V gene, D gene, clone size, CDR3 protein, CDR3 DNA. The D gene is left open where the match is weak. Not every row has a clone size; where given, it reads once, few, many or a size class.

>TRBJ1-2|TRBV30|NA|NA
CAWSRIGRGYTF
TGTGCCTGGAGTCGCATCGGCCGAGGCTACACCTTC
>TRBJ2-5|TRBV30|NA|NA
CAWSVGSGETQYF
TGTGCCTGGAGTGTAGGGTCGGGAGAGACCCAGTACTTC
>TRBJ1-1|TRBV7-9|NA|NA
CASSLGRLEAFF
TGTGCCAGCAGCTTAGGCAGGCTTGAAGCTTTCTTT
>TRBJ1-5|TRBV19|NA|NA
CASSQSGSHNQPQHF
TGTGCCAGTAGCCAAAGTGGCAGCCACAATCAGCCCCAGCATTTT
>TRBJ1-2|TRBV6-5|TRBD1|NA
CASRSTGINYGYTF
TGTGCCAGCAGATCGACAGGGATAAACTATGGCTACACCTTC
>TRBJ2-5|TRBV5-6|NA|once
CASSYSGQNVQETQYF
TGTGCCAGCAGTTACTCCGGACAGAACGTTCAAGAGACCCAGTACTTC
>TRBJ2-5|TRBV9|NA|NA
CASSVGDPTLETQYF
TGTGCCAGCAGCGTAGGGGACCCTACGTTGGAGACCCAGTACTTC
>TRBJ2-7|TRBV5-1|TRBD1|NA
CASSVGTGGYYEQYF
TGCGCCAGCAGCGTAGGGACAGGTGGGTACTACGAGCAGTACTTC
>TRBJ2-1|TRBV7-2|NA|NA
CASSLLGGSYNEQFF
TGTGCCAGCAGCTTACTGGGAGGCTCCTACAATGAGCAGTTCTTC
>TRBJ1-5|TRBV6-6|TRBD1|once
CASSYIWGQGHQPQHF
TGTGCCAGCAGTTACATTTGGGGACAGGGGCATCAGCCCCAGCATTTT
>TRBJ2-5|TRBV21-1|NA|NA
CASSKVPGQGAQETQYF
TGTGCCAGCAGCAAAGTTCCTGGCCAGGGGGCGCAAGAGACCCAGTACTTC
>TRBJ1-1|TRBV6-1|NA|NA
CASRRVMGEAFF
TGTGCCAGCAGGAGGGTAATGGGTGAAGCTTTCTTT
>TRBJ2-7|TRBV5-1|TRBD2|NA
CASRRTSETYEQYF
TGCGCCAGCAGAAGGACTAGCGAAACCTACGAGCAGTACTTC
>TRBJ2-4|TRBV11-2|NA|NA
CASSLDPPADIAKNIQYF
TGTGCCAGCAGCTTAGATCCTCCAGCGGATATAGCCAAAAACATTCAGTACTTC
>TRBJ1-5|TRBV6-6|TRBD1|NA
CASSYSRDRGNQPQHF
TGTGCCAGCAGTTACTCGAGGGACAGGGGCAATCAGCCCCAGCATTTT
>TRBJ2-5|TRBV29-1|NA|NA
CSVVRGQQETQYF
TGCAGCGTTGTTCGGGGGCAACAAGAGACCCAGTACTTC
>TRBJ2-7|TRBV18|TRBD2|NA
CASSPGLAGAREQYF
TGTGCCAGCTCACCGGGACTAGCGGGAGCAAGGGAGCAGTACTTC
>TRBJ2-1|TRBV9|TRBD1|NA
CASSVGAGGWNEQFF
TGTGCCAGCAGCGTAGGGGCAGGGGGCTGGAATGAGCAGTTCTTC
>TRBJ2-3|TRBV28|TRBD1|NA
CASSPPQGARGDTQYF
TGTGCCAGCAGTCCGCCTCAGGGGGCGCGCGGAGATACGCAGTATTTT
>TRBJ1-5|TRBV28|NA|NA
CASSEGVDQPQHF
TGTGCCAGCAGTGAGGGGGTAGATCAGCCCCAGCATTTT
>TRBJ2-7|TRBV4-3|NA|NA
CASSQVGGVSSYEQYF
TGCGCCAGCAGCCAAGTGGGCGGGGTTAGCTCCTACGAGCAGTACTTC
>TRBJ2-3|TRBV18|NA|NA
CASSPPLLDTQYF
TGTGCCAGCTCACCGCCCCTCTTAGATACGCAGTATTTT
>TRBJ1-4|TRBV15|TRBD1|NA
CATSRDRVGQLFF
TGTGCCACCAGCAGGGACAGGGTGGGGCAACTGTTTTTT
>TRBJ1-1|TRBV7-2|NA|NA
CASSLRIQTEAFF
TGTGCCAGCAGCTTACGGATTCAAACGGAAGCTTTCTTT
>TRBJ2-5|TRBV4-1|NA|NA
CASSQEAAETQYF
TGCGCCAGCAGCCAAGAAGCCGCGGAGACCCAGTACTTC
>TRBJ2-7|TRBV29-1|TRBD1|NA
CSVGRGPLSSYEQYF
TGCAGCGTTGGCAGGGGGCCCCTCAGCTCCTACGAGCAGTACTTC
>TRBJ1-6|TRBV2|NA|NA
CASSVWASPLHF
TGTGCCAGCAGTGTCTGGGCGTCACCCCTCCACTTT
>TRBJ2-3|TRBV6-5|NA|NA
CASRSPGTDTQYF
TGTGCCAGCAGATCTCCGGGCACAGATACGCAGTATTTT
>TRBJ2-1|TRBV5-1|TRBD2|NA
CASSPTSGGRNEQFF
TGCGCCAGCAGCCCGACTAGCGGGGGGCGGAATGAGCAGTTCTTC
>TRBJ2-2|TRBV19|NA|once
CASSIKGGELFF
TGTGCCAGTAGTATCAAGGGAGGGGAGCTGTTTTTT
>TRBJ2-1|TRBV7-2|TRBD1|NA
CASRNGTGHNEQFF
TGTGCCAGCAGAAATGGGACAGGGCACAATGAGCAGTTCTTC
>TRBJ1-6|TRBV7-9|NA|once
CASNSGDMGFSRNSPLHF
TGTGCCAGCAACAGCGGGGACATGGGCTTTTCGAGGAATTCACCCCTCCACTTT
>TRBJ2-1|TRBV18|TRBD2|NA
CASSPLAVDNEQFF
TGTGCCAGCTCCCCGCTAGCGGTCGACAATGAGCAGTTCTTC
>TRBJ2-7|TRBV7-2|NA|NA
CASSLGGTQYEQYF
TGTGCCAGCAGCTTAGGGGGGACGCAGTACGAGCAGTACTTC
>TRBJ1-4|TRBV29-1|NA|NA
CSVLMGEKLFF
TGCAGCGTTCTTATGGGTGAAAAACTGTTTTTT
>TRBJ1-5|TRBV6-1|NA|NA
CASRLGAGNQPQHF
TGTGCCAGCCGTTTGGGGGCGGGCAATCAGCCCCAGCATTTT
>TRBJ2-1|TRBV14|TRBD2|NA
CASSQEGRAGAYNYNEQFF
TGTGCCAGCAGCCAAGAAGGGAGAGCGGGAGCCTATAACTACAATGAGCAGTTCTTC
>TRBJ1-3|TRBV2|TRBD1|NA
CASNDRGGGNTIYF
TGTGCCAGCAATGACAGGGGGGGTGGAAACACCATATATTTT
>TRBJ2-7|TRBV5-1|TRBD1|once
CASSSLGQGFYEQYF
TGCGCCAGCAGCAGCCTGGGACAGGGCTTCTACGAGCAGTACTTC
>TRBJ2-7|TRBV19|NA|NA
CASSMGAAYEQYF
TGTGCCAGTTCCATGGGAGCAGCCTACGAGCAGTACTTC
>TRBJ1-2|TRBV29-1|NA|NA
CSVERGDGPRGGYTF
TGCAGCGTTGAAAGAGGGGATGGCCCTCGGGGTGGCTACACCTTC
>TRBJ1-2|TRBV11-2|NA|NA
CASSPQGKYGYTF
TGTGCCAGCAGCCCCCAGGGGAAGTATGGCTACACCTTC
>TRBJ1-2|TRBV5-8|NA|NA
CASSLARGYTF
TGTGCCAGCAGCTTGGCCCGAGGCTACACCTTC
>TRBJ1-1|TRBV29-1|TRBD1|many
CSTPGTGMNTEAFF
TGCAGTACCCCCGGGACAGGCATGAACACTGAAGCTTTCTTT
>TRBJ1-6|TRBV6-4|NA|NA
CASSQGYNSPLHF
TGTGCCAGCAGTCAGGGCTACAATTCACCCCTCCACTTT
>TRBJ1-2|TRBV9|TRBD1|NA
CASSIGTGGGYTF
TGTGCCAGCAGCATCGGGACAGGGGGTGGCTACACCTTC
>TRBJ2-1|TRBV5-4|TRBD2|once
CASSLASSGVLIWDEQFF
TGTGCCAGCAGCTTGGCCTCTAGCGGGGTCCTAATTTGGGATGAGCAGTTCTTC
>TRBJ1-5|TRBV27|NA|NA
CASSTRTASNQPQHF
TGTGCCAGCAGCACCCGGACAGCCAGCAATCAGCCCCAGCATTTT
>TRBJ1-6|TRBV30|TRBD1|NA
CAWSPRDRNSPLHF
TGTGCCTGGAGTCCGAGGGACAGGAATTCACCCCTCCACTTT
>TRBJ1-2|TRBV4-3|NA|few
CASRPGGTFYGYTF
TGCGCCAGCAGGCCGGGGGGCACCTTCTATGGCTACACCTTC
>TRBJ2-7|TRBV11-2|NA|NA
CASSFSRVSYEQYF
TGTGCCAGCAGCTTTTCCAGGGTTTCCTACGAGCAGTACTTC
>TRBJ2-7|TRBV10-2|TRBD2|NA
CASSEGAGVYEQYF
TGCGCCAGCAGTGAGGGAGCGGGAGTATACGAGCAGTACTTC
>TRBJ1-1|TRBV10-3|NA|NA
CAISERENTEAFF
TGTGCCATCAGTGAGAGGGAGAACACTGAAGCTTTCTTT
>TRBJ2-7|TRBV18|NA|NA
CASSGGQTYEQYF
TGTGCCAGCTCCGGCGGACAGACCTACGAGCAGTACTTC
>TRBJ2-7|TRBV19|TRBD1|NA
CASRNDRGWREQYF
TGTGCCAGTAGGAATGACAGGGGATGGAGGGAGCAGTACTTC
>TRBJ2-7|TRBV5-6|TRBD1|few
CASSQGVGEQYF
TGTGCCAGCAGCCAGGGGGTGGGCGAGCAGTACTTC